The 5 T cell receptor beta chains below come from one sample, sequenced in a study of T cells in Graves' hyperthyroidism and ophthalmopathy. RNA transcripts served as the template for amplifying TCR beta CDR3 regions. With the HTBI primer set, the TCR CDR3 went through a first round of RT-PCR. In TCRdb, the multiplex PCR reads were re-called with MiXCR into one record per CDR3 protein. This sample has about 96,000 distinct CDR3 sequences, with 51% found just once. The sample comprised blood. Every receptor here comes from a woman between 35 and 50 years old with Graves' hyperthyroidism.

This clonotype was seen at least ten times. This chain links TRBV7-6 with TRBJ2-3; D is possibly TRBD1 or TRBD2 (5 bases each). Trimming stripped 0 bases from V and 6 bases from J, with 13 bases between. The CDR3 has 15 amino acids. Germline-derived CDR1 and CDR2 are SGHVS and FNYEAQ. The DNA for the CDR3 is TGTGCCAGCAGCTTAGCGGGGACCCCATCGGATACGCAGTATTTT. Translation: CASSLAGTPSDTQYF.

The CDR3 is CSSVGAGETQYF. For the CDR3, the DNA is TGCAGCTCCGTAGGGGCCGGAGAGACCCAGTACTTC. This sequence joins TRBV29-1 and TRBJ2-5; D is perhaps TRBD1 (5 bases). Deletions cut 8 bases from V and 4 bases from J, with 14 bases between. This CDR3 has 12 residues. Germline assignment: CDR1 SQVTM and CDR2 ANQGSEA.

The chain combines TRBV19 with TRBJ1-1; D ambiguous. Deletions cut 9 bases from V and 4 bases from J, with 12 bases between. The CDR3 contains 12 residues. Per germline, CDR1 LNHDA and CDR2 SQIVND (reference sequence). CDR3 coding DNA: TGTGCCAGCACCGTAGGGTCCACTGAAGCTTTCTTT. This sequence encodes CASTVGSTEAFF.

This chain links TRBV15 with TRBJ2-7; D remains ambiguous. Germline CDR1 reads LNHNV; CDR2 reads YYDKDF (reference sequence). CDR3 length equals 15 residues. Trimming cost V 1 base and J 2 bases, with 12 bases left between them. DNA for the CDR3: TGTGCCACCAGCAGAGGACTCCTCGCAACCTACGAGCAGTACTTC. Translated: CATSRGLLATYEQYF.

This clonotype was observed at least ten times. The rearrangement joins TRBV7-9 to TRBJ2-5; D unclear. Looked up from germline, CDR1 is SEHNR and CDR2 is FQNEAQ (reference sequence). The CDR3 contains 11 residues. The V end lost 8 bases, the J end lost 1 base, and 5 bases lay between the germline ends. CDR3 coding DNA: TGTGCCAGCGGCGGCCAAGAGACCCAGTACTTC. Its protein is CASGGQETQYF.